The following is a T cell receptor (beta chain) sequence with its context. Its antigen is not identified. One entry per CDR3 protein, called by TCRdb with MiXCR from the reads. The sample has about 900,000 distinct CDR3 sequences; around 30% are singletons. These data are taken from a study of T cell repertoires in cytomegalovirus infection. About the study: Indications came from public TCR beta signatures; they pointed to CMV infection and to a matching HLA type. Regarding the study as a whole: CMV carriers having the relevant HLA were flagged by cumulative public TCR beta family frequency.

The CDR3 length is 12 residues. In germline, CDR1 is SGHRS, CDR2 YFSETQ. Trimming left V 6 bases short and J 10 bases short, with 14 bases between. The sample in question was cultured CD8+ T cells from PBMCs, obtained from culture after CMV antigen stimulation. This TCR came from a human donor in good health (CMV status not recorded). Some clones in this sample may be carry-over from other donors' samples. The chain employs TRBV5-1 and TRBJ2-1, with D hard to call. In nucleotides, the CDR3 is TGCGCCAGCACCTCTTTTTTACTAGAGCAGTTCTTC. This translates into CASTSFLLEQFF.